The clone carrying this TCR beta chain was counted only a few times. CDR1 is MDHEN and CDR2 is SYDVKM in the germline V gene. The CDR3 has 15 amino acids. Trimming removed 7 bases from V and 0 bases from J; junction bases left unmatched: 4. The data originate from a study of blood T cell repertoires in COVID-19. About the research overall: Sources were T cells, B-cell-depleted T cells, or PBMCs; the material itself was cDNA or gDNA.

The protocol was immunoSEQ multiplex PCR, while the TCRdb copy is restricted to in-frame clones and leaves out a portion. The profile shows 140,000 to 150,000 clones, over 80% of them singletons. V is TRBV28 and J is TRBJ1-4; TRBD1 aligns across 8 bases. The receptor was isolated from a woman aged 40 to 55 with active or convalescent COVID-19. Sequenced: peripheral blood. CDR3 loop: CASNRGASTNEKLFF. CDR3 DNA: TGTGCCAGCAACAGGGGGGCCTCAACTAATGAAAAACTGTTTTTT.